This entry lists 19 T cell receptor beta chains sequenced from one sample in a study of technical replicates of blood from a few donors. Libraries were prepared by immunoSEQ multiplex PCR; TCRdb keeps only in-frame clonotypes and omits some of them. The data contain about 75,000 clones, approximately 97% of them seen just once; the ten biggest clones take up around 0.31%. Specimen: T cells isolated from PBMCs. The origin of the receptors is a human donor in good health.

This sequence joins TRBV7-9 and TRBJ1-4; 8 bases match TRBD1. With 4 bases clipped from V and 0 bases from J, the junction kept 4 bases outside the gene matches. The CDR3 consists of 16 residues. The V gene's germline CDR1 is SEHNR and CDR2 FQNEAQ (reference sequence). CDR3 loop: CASSWGQEATNEKLFF. CDR3 bases: TGTGCCAGCAGCTGGGGACAGGAGGCAACTAATGAAAAACTGTTTTTT.

The chain employs TRBV4-1 and TRBJ2-7; the D gene is possibly TRBD1 (6 bases). The germline V gene encodes CDR1 MGHRA and CDR2 YSYEKL. This CDR3 comprises 16 residues. Trimming stripped 0 bases from V and 3 bases from J, with 15 bases between. This CDR3 reads CASSQDQFATGYEQYF. The DNA of the CDR3 is TGCGCCAGCAGCCAAGATCAGTTCGCGACAGGCTACGAGCAGTACTTC.

In DNA form, the CDR3 reads TGTGCCAGCAGCGAAGGGGGGGAGGGAGCCAAAAACATTCAGTACTTC. Translating it yields CASSEGGEGAKNIQYF. The rearrangement links TRBV7-9 to TRBJ2-4; maybe TRBD2 (7 bases). From germline, CDR1 is SEHNR and CDR2 FQNEAQ (reference sequence). The CDR3 is 16 residues long. V was pared by 5 bases and J by 0 bases, with 14 bases between.

The V call is TRBV10-1, the J call TRBJ2-1; tentatively, D is TRBD2 (6 bases). The CDR3 is made up of 16 amino acids. Germline V gives CDR1 WNHNN, CDR2 SYGVQD (reference sequence). Trimming shortened V by 4 bases and J by 4 bases, and 17 bases separated the two germline ends. CDR3 DNA sequence: TGCGCCAGCAGTGGGGCGCGGGCGGGACCATACAATGAGCAGTTCTTC. Translating gives CASSGARAGPYNEQFF.

This chain links TRBV4-3 with TRBJ1-1, with TRBD1 identical over 7 bases. Per the germline V gene, CDR1 is LGHNA and CDR2 is YSLEER. V shed 2 bases, J shed 0 bases, and the junction held 9 bases outside the gene matches. The CDR3 contains 17 residues. The CDR3 DNA reads TGCGCCAGCAGCCAATACCGACAGGGAATTATGAACACTGAAGCTTTCTTT. As protein: CASSQYRQGIMNTEAFF.

The V gene is TRBV6-5, the J gene TRBJ2-7; 10 bases align to TRBD2. The CDR3 consists of 14 residues. V dropped 0 bases and J dropped 6; count of bases not matched to a gene: 2. Germline loops: CDR1 MNHEY, CDR2 SVGAGI. The chain's CDR3 is CASSYSLAGVEQYF. The CDR3 DNA follows: TGTGCCAGCAGTTACTCCCTAGCGGGAGTCGAGCAGTACTTC.

The rearrangement joins TRBV7-2 to TRBJ1-2, with 7 bases lining up with TRBD1. This CDR3 is 14 amino acids long. The ends lost 5 bases at V and 8 bases at J; junction bases unmatched: 11. CDR1 and CDR2 from the germline V gene are SGHTA and FQGNSA. In nucleotides, the CDR3 is TGTGCCAGCAGCCAACGACAGGGAACCATAGGCTACACCTTC. It encodes CASSQRQGTIGYTF.

This sequence joins TRBV4-2 and TRBJ1-1; TRBD1 aligns across 7 bases. CDR3 length: 15 residues. Germline CDR1 is LGHNA and CDR2 is YNFKEQ. V shed 4 bases, J shed 5 bases, and the junction held 10 bases outside the gene matches. The CDR3 DNA follows: TGTGCCAGCAGCCTTAACAGACAGGGAAATACTGAAGCTTTCTTT. Translating it yields CASSLNRQGNTEAFF.

The chain links TRBV7-6 to TRBJ2-2, with 8 bases lining up with TRBD1. Trimming at V came to 7 bases and at J to 4 bases, leaving 8 bases not matched to a gene. Germline values: CDR1 SGHVS, CDR2 FNYEAQ. The CDR3 extends over 15 amino acids. The CDR3 sequence is CASTAGTGRTGELFF. In DNA, the CDR3 is TGTGCCAGCACCGCCGGGACAGGTCGCACCGGGGAGCTGTTTTTT.

The rearrangement links TRBV19 to TRBJ1-2; D perhaps matches TRBD1 (6 bases). Germline lookup yields CDR1 LNHDA and CDR2 SQIVND (reference sequence). V was cut by 5 bases and J by 1 base, with 11 bases left in between. There are 14 residues in the CDR3. CDR3: CASSSGDGNYGYTF. The CDR3 region has the DNA TGTGCCAGTAGTTCAGGGGACGGTAACTATGGCTACACCTTC.

This sequence joins TRBV6-1 and TRBJ2-1; possible D gene TRBD2, 6 bases. CDR1 and CDR2 (germline): MNHNS, SASEGT. The CDR3 runs to 15 residues. V dropped 3 bases and J dropped 4 bases, with 13 bases sitting between them. The CDR3 bases are TGTGCCAGCAGTGATGACGGGGGTATATACAATGAGCAGTTCTTC. As protein: CASSDDGGIYNEQFF.

This sequence joins TRBV6-5 and TRBJ1-1; D gene uncertain. CDR1 is MNHEY, CDR2 SVGAGI, per germline. The V and J ends lost 6 bases and 5 bases respectively, with 10 bases between them. This CDR3 spans 12 amino acids. This CDR3 is CASSDTGTEAFF. In DNA, the CDR3 is TGTGCCAGCAGCGATACGGGTACTGAAGCTTTCTTT.

This chain links TRBV7-3 with TRBJ2-1; 8 bases agree with TRBD2. Germline CDR1 reads SGHTA; CDR2 reads FQGTGA. With 7 bases clipped from V and 0 bases from J, the junction kept 8 bases outside the gene matches. The length of the CDR3 is 16 residues. Here the CDR3 reads CASTPLAGSSYNEQFF. The CDR3, as DNA: TGTGCCAGCACCCCCTTAGCGGGGAGCTCCTACAATGAGCAGTTCTTC.

This chain links TRBV6-5 with TRBJ1-2; no clear D gene. The germline V gene encodes CDR1 MNHEY and CDR2 SVGAGI. The germline V and J ends were trimmed by 0 bases and 6 bases, with 14 bases remaining between them. The CDR3 is made up of 15 amino acids. CDR3 protein: CASSYSGRQVHGYTF. The CDR3 DNA reads as TGTGCCAGCAGTTACTCCGGTCGGCAGGTCCATGGCTACACCTTC.

CDR3 loop: CASSLGSIGQTKWEQYF. CDR3 DNA sequence: TGCGCCAGCAGCTTGGGGAGTATAGGACAGACCAAATGGGAGCAGTACTTC. The V gene is TRBV5-1, the J gene TRBJ2-7; D possibly corresponds to TRBD1 (6 bases). V lost 0 bases to trimming and J lost 7 bases, with 23 bases between them. The CDR3 length is 17 residues. Germline V CDR1 and CDR2: SGHRS, YFSETQ. The full variable domain, rest sourced from reference TRBV5-1 and TRBJ2-7, is KAGVTQTPRYLIKTRGQQVTLSCSPISGHRSVSWYQQTPGQGLQFLFEYFSETQRNKGNFPGRFSGRQFSNSRSEMNVSTLELGDSALYLCASSLGSIGQTKWEQYFGPGTRLTVT.

The gene calls are TRBV14 and TRBJ2-7, with D perhaps TRBD1 (6 bases). The CDR3 sequence is 15 residues long. Germline loops: CDR1 SGHDN, CDR2 FVKESK. The V gene lost 1 base and the J gene lost 3 bases, with 13 bases spanning the gap. The CDR3 spells CASSQGQARYYEQYF. The CDR3, as DNA: TGTGCCAGCAGCCAAGGACAGGCCCGCTACTACGAGCAGTACTTC.

The chain couples TRBV7-9 to TRBJ2-1; 7 bases agree with TRBD1. The ends lost 1 base at V and 2 bases at J; junction bases unmatched: 5. Germline CDR1 SEHNR, CDR2 FQNEAQ (reference sequence). This CDR3 has 16 amino acids. The CDR3 nucleotides read TGTGCCAGCAGCTTAGTTTCGCAGGGGGCCTACAATGAGCAGTTCTTC. It translates to CASSLVSQGAYNEQFF.

The chain carries TRBV7-2 and TRBJ2-5; D may be TRBD2 (7 bases). CDR3 length: 17 residues. V gave up 1 base and J gave up 1 base, with 16 bases separating them. Germline values: CDR1 SGHTA, CDR2 FQGNSA. CDR3 bases: TGTGCCAGCAGCTTAGGACCTGTAGGGGGGGCCCAAGAGACCCAGTACTTC. Translating it yields CASSLGPVGGAQETQYF. Based on the CDR3 plus reference TRBV7-2 and TRBJ2-5, the full variable domain is GAGVSQSPSNKVTEKGKDVELRCDPISGHTALYWYRQSLGQGLEFLIYFQGNSAPDKSGLPSDRFSAERTGGSVSTLTIQRTQQEDSAVYLCASSLGPVGGAQETQYFGPGTRLLVL.

This chain links TRBV7-8 with TRBJ2-1, with 9 bases aligning to TRBD2. Unmatched junction bases numbered 10, after V lost 8 bases and J lost 2 bases. This CDR3 comprises 16 residues. Germline V gene sequence: CDR1 SGHVS, CDR2 FQNEAQ. The CDR3 reads CASVSIGLAPYNEQFF. DNA for the CDR3: TGTGCCAGCGTATCTATCGGACTAGCGCCCTACAATGAGCAGTTCTTC.